This T cell receptor (beta chain) is drawn from a study of cytomegalovirus exposure and HLA in healthy donors. Broader study findings: An analysis that came later showed most CMV-associated TCR beta chains appearing HLA-restricted. An ancestry cluster, one associated with Asian ancestry, reportedly showed fewer N-insertions than the roughly 670-donor mean in a later analysis. In vitro experiments confirmed that a few CMV-associated chains were specific for CMV antigens. CMV serostatus was the only recorded immune exposure for donors.

PCR involved 60 Vbeta and 13 Jbeta primers. Repertoires were generated with immunoSEQ multiplex PCR, while TCRdb's copy carries only in-frame clones and drops some. The table records 50,000 or so clones, 65% to 80% of them present only once. CDR1 and CDR2 from the germline V gene are SGHAT and FQNNGV. The CDR3 totals 14 residues. The V and J ends lost 5 bases and 4 bases, in that order; junction bases with no gene match: 7. Of note for this clone: Its antigen is unidentified.

The chain recombines TRBV11-2 with TRBJ2-7, with TRBD2 matching 8 bases. Sequenced sample: PBMCs. The TCR was taken from a female donor in good health and CMV-seronegative. CDR3 loop: CASSLGLAAYEQYF. Written as DNA, the CDR3 is TGTGCCAGCAGCCTAGGACTAGCCGCGTACGAGCAGTACTTC.